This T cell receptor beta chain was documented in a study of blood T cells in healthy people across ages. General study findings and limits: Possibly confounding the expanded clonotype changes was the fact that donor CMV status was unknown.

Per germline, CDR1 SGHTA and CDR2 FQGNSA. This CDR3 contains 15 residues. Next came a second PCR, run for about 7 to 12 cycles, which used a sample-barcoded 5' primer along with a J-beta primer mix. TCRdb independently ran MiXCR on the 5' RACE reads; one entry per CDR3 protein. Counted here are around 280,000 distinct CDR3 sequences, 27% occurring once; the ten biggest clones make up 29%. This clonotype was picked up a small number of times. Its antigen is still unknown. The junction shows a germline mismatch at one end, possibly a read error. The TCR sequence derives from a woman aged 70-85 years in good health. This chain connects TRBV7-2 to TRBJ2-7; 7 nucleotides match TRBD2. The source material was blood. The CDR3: CASSVAGTNTYEQYF. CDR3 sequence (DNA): TGTGCCAGCAGCGTAGCCGGGACTAACACCTACGAGCAGTACTTC.